Shown below are 9 T cell receptor beta chains from a single sample sequenced in a study of technical replicates of blood from a handful of donors. Produced via immunoSEQ multiplex PCR; TCRdb's table is partial and in-frame only. The profile shows around 93,000 clones, just under 95% of them singletons. The sequencing input was T cells isolated from PBMCs. These receptors came from a human donor in good health.

This chain uses TRBV28 with TRBJ2-3; D is possibly TRBD2 (5 bases). V lost 7 bases and J lost 0, with 11 bases in between. CDR3 size: 14 residues. From germline, CDR1 is MDHEN and CDR2 SYDVKM. The CDR3 here is CASTKSGSTDTQYF. CDR3 DNA sequence: TGTGCCAGCACCAAAAGCGGTAGCACAGATACGCAGTATTTT.

A single count supports this clone. The V and J genes are TRBV7-2 and TRBJ2-3; 7 bases map to TRBD2. The V gene end was trimmed by 1 base and the J gene end by 2 bases; junction bases not matched to a gene: 12. Germline CDR1 SGHTA, CDR2 FQGNSA. The CDR3 loop spans 18 amino acids. The CDR3 DNA follows: TGTGCCAGCAGCTTAGGAGCCCGGGAGGTTCTACACACAGATACGCAGTATTTT. Residues: CASSLGAREVLHTDTQYF. The complete variable domain, with remaining parts taken from reference TRBV7-2 and TRBJ2-3, reads GAGVSQSPSNKVTEKGKDVELRCDPISGHTALYWYRQSLGQGLEFLIYFQGNSAPDKSGLPSDRFSAERTGGSVSTLTIQRTQQEDSAVYLCASSLGAREVLHTDTQYFGPGTRLTVL.

The chain is built from TRBV30 and TRBJ2-7; D remains unclear. V was clipped by 3 bases and J by 0 bases, with 12 bases between them. The CDR3 totals 14 residues. Looked up from germline, CDR1 is GTSNPN and CDR2 is SVGIG (reference sequence). The CDR3 DNA reads as TGTGCCTGGAGATGGTCCTTTAGCTCCTACGAGCAGTACTTC. Its protein product is CAWRWSFSSYEQYF.

The chain links TRBV9 to TRBJ2-7, with no clear D. The CDR3 loop spans 13 amino acids. Trimming stripped 1 base from V and 1 base from J, with 6 bases between. Germline V lookup: CDR1 SGDLS, CDR2 YYNGEE. The CDR3 is CASSVSGSYEQYF. CDR3 DNA: TGTGCCAGCAGCGTATCGGGTTCCTACGAGCAGTACTTC.

The chain links TRBV6-5 to TRBJ1-6; TRBD1 agrees at 7 bases. CDR1 and CDR2 from the germline V gene are MNHEY and SVGAGI. V lost 7 bases and J lost 14; bases outside the gene matches: 11. This CDR3 is built from 13 residues. The CDR3 region has the DNA TGTGCCAGCACTTCGCAACAGGGGTACTCCCTCCACTTT. Protein: CASTSQQGYSLHF.

The genes are TRBV5-8 and TRBJ2-7; TRBD1 agrees at 9 bases. From germline, CDR1 is SGHTS and CDR2 YDEGEE. With 5 bases clipped from V and 6 bases from J, the junction kept 6 bases outside the gene matches. The CDR3 length is 13 residues. CDR3 sequence reads: CASSPTGGSEQYF. The CDR3 DNA reads as TGTGCCAGCAGTCCTACAGGGGGCAGCGAGCAGTACTTC. The whole variable domain, remainder taken from reference TRBV5-8 and TRBJ2-7, is EAGVTQSPTHLIKTRGQQATLRCSPISGHTSVYWYQQALGLGLQFLLWYDEGEERNRGNFPPRFSGRQFPNYSSELNVNALELEDSALYLCASSPTGGSEQYFGPGTRLTVT.

Here the CDR3 DNA reads TGTGCCAGCAGCATACTAGCGGGCCCCTCCTACAATGAGCAGTTCTTC. This encodes CASSILAGPSYNEQFF. This sequence joins TRBV11-2 and TRBJ2-1, with 9 positions matching TRBD2. Germline assignment: CDR1 SGHAT and CDR2 FQNNGV. Losses at the gene ends were 5 bases for V and 0 bases for J; bases not matched to a gene: 5. The CDR3 totals 16 residues.

The chain uses TRBV27 and TRBJ2-1, with 9 bases lining up with TRBD2. J lost 8 bases, V lost 4 bases, and 6 bases had no gene match. CDR1 is MNHEY and CDR2 is SMNVEV in the germline V gene (reference sequence). This CDR3 spans 14 amino acids. The CDR3 sequence: CASSWGAGGYEQFF. Written as DNA, the CDR3 is TGTGCCAGCAGTTGGGGAGCGGGAGGCTATGAGCAGTTCTTC.

V gene TRBV5-4 combines with J gene TRBJ2-3, with D possibly matching TRBD2 (6 bases). Looked up from germline, CDR1 is SGHNT and CDR2 is YYREEE (reference sequence). The V end lost 5 bases, the J end lost 5 bases, and 9 bases lay between the germline ends. CDR3 length: 12 amino acids. Here the CDR3 reads CASSPGGDTQYF. The CDR3 region has the DNA TGTGCCAGCAGTCCCGGGGGAGATACGCAGTATTTT.